The T cell receptor (beta chain) described here comes from a study of persistence of HIV-infected CD4 T cells. Findings of the study overall: Antigen-responding cells were enriched for degenerate expanded CDR3beta sequences. CMV- and Gag-responding cells had lower TCRbeta richness than CD3/CD28-responding cells.

An overlapping HIV-1 Gag peptide pool stimulated these cells at about 1 ug/peptide/mL. Sorting of responding CD4+ T cells relied on upregulated CD40 ligand together with CD69. The immunoSEQ assay was version 4, run in survey mode. Each sample used up to 1 ug genomic DNA diluted to roughly 10 ng/uL. Some clones are missing from TCRdb's copy, which holds only in-frame ones; the method was immunoSEQ multiplex PCR. This table holds under 40,000 clones, roughly 71% found once. Deletions cut 2 bases from V and 5 bases from J, with 18 bases between. The CDR3 totals 16 residues. CDR1 is MNHEY and CDR2 is SVGAGI in the germline V gene. Notes on this clone: Its cognate antigen is unknown.

The genes are TRBV6-5 and TRBJ1-1; TRBD1 is a possible D gene (6 bases). The source material was CD4+ T cells sorted from PBMCs after roughly 18-hour stimulation, sampled from a patient who received antiretroviral therapy. The sequence came from an adult man with HIV who was CMV-seropositive. The CDR3 loop reads CASSYRPQGRETEAFF. The CDR3 region has the DNA TGTGCCAGCAGTTACCGACCCCAGGGGCGAGAAACTGAAGCTTTCTTT.